The subject of this entry is one TCR beta chain. This record comes from a study of blood T cell repertoires in COVID-19. Whole-study context: Sources were T cells, B-cell-depleted T cells, or PBMCs; the material itself was cDNA or gDNA.

The CDR3 totals 13 residues. The V gene's germline CDR1 is LNHDA and CDR2 SQIVND (reference sequence). V was clipped by 9 bases and J by 1 base; unmatched bases: 2. In the source study's methods: Reference gene primer amplification in the assay estimated nucleated cell counts. Data came from immunoSEQ multiplex PCR; TCRdb stores just in-frame clones and leaves some out. The DNA was the basis for D and trimming; V, J and clone size are from that table. This table has roughly 70,000 clones, 75% to 90% appearing once. The sequence was obtained from a woman of 80 years or more with active COVID-19. Input material: peripheral blood. The V call is TRBV19, the J call TRBJ2-2, with 7 bases identical to TRBD1. The CDR3 is CASWDRNTGELFF. The CDR3 nucleotides are TGTGCCAGCTGGGACAGGAACACCGGGGAGCTGTTTTTT.